The 9 T cell receptor beta chains reported below all come from one sample, sequenced in a study of T-cell memory formation after mild COVID-19. TCRdb recomputed calls from the 5' RACE reads with MiXCR, one row per CDR3 protein. This table has 500,000 to 600,000 distinct CDR3 sequences, roughly 18% appearing once. The specimen was PBMCs or a T cell subset sorted from them (not recorded which). The origin of the receptors is an adult woman who had mild COVID-19 (a few samples of this study predate the infection). Cell type and time point are not known.

The rearrangement joins TRBV6-5 to TRBJ2-2, with D hard to call. Germline values: CDR1 MNHEY, CDR2 SVGAGI. The CDR3 consists of 14 residues. V lost 2 bases to trimming and J lost 5 bases, with 9 bases between them. The CDR3 nucleotides are TGTGCCAGCAGTTACGAGGCTAATACCGGGGAGCTGTTTTTT. The encoded protein is CASSYEANTGELFF.

This chain links TRBV11-2 with TRBJ2-7; D possibly corresponds to TRBD1 (5 bases). CDR3 length: 14 amino acids. Trimming removed 2 bases from V and 2 bases from J, with 10 bases in between. Germline loops: CDR1 SGHAT, CDR2 FQNNGV. CDR3 sequence (DNA): TGTGCCAGCAGCTTAACAGGCTTACCCTACGAGCAGTACTTC. This encodes CASSLTGLPYEQYF.

The CDR3 here is CASSWGAGVQETQYF. The CDR3 nucleotides read TGTGCCAGCAGCTGGGGAGCGGGAGTCCAAGAGACCCAGTACTTC. V and J are TRBV7-2 and TRBJ2-5, with 8 bases lining up with TRBD2. V was clipped by 4 bases and J by 1 base; unmatched bases: 5. The CDR3 sequence is 15 residues long. Germline lookup yields CDR1 SGHTA and CDR2 FQGNSA.

The chain joins TRBV5-1 to TRBJ1-2, with unresolved D. Germline CDR1 is SGHRS and CDR2 is YFSETQ. Trimming shortened V by 3 bases and J by 0 bases, and 12 bases separated the two germline ends. This CDR3 is 15 amino acids long. The CDR3 sequence is CASSYGPKANYGYTF. The DNA for the CDR3 is TGCGCCAGCAGCTACGGACCGAAAGCTAACTATGGCTACACCTTC.

The table lists this clonotype with a few counts. This chain links TRBV12-3 or TRBV12-4 with TRBJ2-1, with 7 bases that match TRBD2. V lost 1 base and J lost 5; bases outside the gene matches: 5. The CDR3 consists of 15 residues. The DNA of the CDR3 is TGTGCCAGCAGTTTAGGACTAGCCCAAAACAATGAGCAGTTCTTC. Its protein product is CASSLGLAQNNEQFF.

The chain recombines TRBV12-3 or TRBV12-4 with TRBJ2-7; TRBD1 or TRBD2 may be the D gene (5 bases each). The CDR3 loop spans 15 amino acids. V was cut by 8 bases and J by 10 bases, with 27 bases left in between. The CDR3 reads CASAQAGTGLWGQYF. CDR3 bases: TGTGCCAGCGCTCAGGCCGGGACCGGCCTTTGGGGCCAGTACTTC.

The sample holds a few counts of this clonotype. The chain has TRBV11-3 and TRBJ2-1; no clear D gene. Per the germline V gene, CDR1 is SGHNT and CDR2 is YENEEA. The CDR3 loop spans 14 amino acids. With 2 bases removed from V and 10 bases from J, the gap between germline ends came to 15 bases. The chain's CDR3 is CASSLRETYREQFF. The CDR3 nucleotides read TGTGCCAGCAGCTTAAGAGAAACGTATCGGGAGCAGTTCTTC.

This clonotype occurred a few times. The J gene is TRBJ2-2, the V gene TRBV15; 7 bases match TRBD2. This CDR3 is built from 18 residues. Losses at the gene ends were 5 bases for V and 5 bases for J; bases not matched to a gene: 17. Germline V gene lookup returns CDR1 LNHNV and CDR2 YYDKDF (reference sequence). CDR3 nucleotide sequence: TGTGCCACCAGCGGCGCCACTAGCGTTCGTCGTAAAACCGGGGAGCTGTTTTTT. Translated, it gives CATSGATSVRRKTGELFF.

This rearrangement joins TRBV10-3 to TRBJ2-5; D might be TRBD2 (5 bases). The V end was cut by 1 base, the J end by 2 bases, with 11 bases between. Germline loops: CDR1 ENHRY, CDR2 SYGVKD. The CDR3 sequence is 15 residues long. The CDR3: CAISEWRTDQETQYF. The CDR3 DNA follows: TGTGCCATCAGTGAGTGGAGGACTGATCAAGAGACCCAGTACTTC.